This record looks at one T cell receptor (beta chain) sequence and its context. Additional DNA sequences in this sample encode the identical CDR3. These data belong to a study of shared clonotypes between healthy human individuals. Method: immunoSEQ multiplex PCR; TCRdb's copy keeps in-frame clones and lacks some. The sample has some 2.3 million clones; roughly 93% are singletons. Germline V lookup: CDR1 SGHRS, CDR2 YFSETQ. Trimming shortened V by 0 bases and J by 0 bases, and 9 bases separated the two germline ends. The CDR3 has 15 residues. Material for sequencing was naive CD4+ T cells from PBMCs. Noted subset: CD45RA+ positively selected. This clonotype originated in a man aged 18-30 years in good health. Some clones in this sample may be carry-over from other donors' samples. The J gene is TRBJ1-2, the V gene TRBV5-1; unclear D gene. The CDR3, as DNA: TGCGCCAGCAGCTTGGACCCGAGTACTAACTATGGCTACACCTTC. It encodes CASSLDPSTNYGYTF. Full variable domain (outside the CDR3, taken from reference TRBV5-1 and TRBJ1-2): KAGVTQTPRYLIKTRGQQVTLSCSPISGHRSVSWYQQTPGQGLQFLFEYFSETQRNKGNFPGRFSGRQFSNSRSEMNVSTLELGDSALYLCASSLDPSTNYGYTFGSGTRLTVV.